The clone carrying this T cell receptor beta chain has only a few counts. This entry is derived from a study of breast tumors, draining lymph nodes, adjacent tissues. TCRdb passed the multiplex PCR reads through MiXCR, listing each CDR3 protein once. The sample lists 50,000 to 65,000 distinct CDR3 sequences, roughly 39% occurring once. The CDR3 has 13 residues. The V end lost 2 bases, the J end lost 4 bases, and 11 bases lay between the germline ends. CDR1 and CDR2 (germline): GTSNPN, SVGIG (reference sequence). Material for sequencing was breast tumor tissue. The chain couples TRBV30 to TRBJ1-1, with D unresolved. The sequence was obtained from a female donor with breast cancer. Some clones in this sample may be carry-over from other donors' samples. DNA of the CDR3: TGTGCCTGGAGTCTTGCGTCATTCACTGAAGCTTTCTTT. This encodes CAWSLASFTEAFF.